The T cell receptor (beta chain) under discussion was sequenced for a study of control samples from healthy donors and cancer patients. Data came from immunoSEQ multiplex PCR; TCRdb stores just in-frame clones and leaves some out. The sample holds around 200,000 clones, around 93% seen once. This clone appeared a single time. The TCR was taken from a man in his late teens or twenties in good health. Specimen: blood.

CDR3 loop: CASRPLGQGGNQPQHF. The CDR3 DNA reads TGTGCCAGCAGACCCCTGGGGCAGGGGGGCAATCAGCCCCAGCATTTT. The rearrangement uses TRBV28 and TRBJ1-5, with TRBD1 identical over 7 bases. CDR3 size: 16 residues. The V gene end was trimmed by 6 bases and the J gene end by 2 bases; junction bases not matched to a gene: 10. Germline CDR1 and CDR2: MDHEN and SYDVKM.